The entry below describes one TCR beta chain. The CDR3 is 17 amino acids. CDR1 and CDR2 from the germline V gene are SGHKS and YYEKEE (reference sequence). After removal of 5 bases from V and 0 bases from J, the junction contained 10 bases not matched to a gene. Original methodology: For nucleated cells, counts were estimated from reference gene primer amplification. Clones were sequenced by immunoSEQ multiplex PCR, and TCRdb holds only the in-frame ones, with some missing. V and J calls plus clone size are reproduced from that table; the DNA served to infer D and trimming. The repertoire includes over 40,000 clones, more than 80% of them detected once, and approximately 15% sits in the top ten. This entry belongs to a study of blood T cell repertoires in COVID-19. Study in general: Researchers got acute and convalescent COVID-19 samples from the United States, Italy and Spain. T cells, B-cell-depleted T cells, or PBMCs provided the cDNA or gDNA that served as material.

This chain joins TRBV5-5 and TRBJ2-3, with TRBD1 identical over 9 bases. Material: peripheral blood. This sequence was found in a man aged 35-49 years with acute or convalescent COVID-19. The CDR3 is CASRRTGALTSTDTQYF. The CDR3 region has the DNA TGTGCCAGCAGAAGGACAGGGGCGCTGACTAGCACAGATACGCAGTATTTT.